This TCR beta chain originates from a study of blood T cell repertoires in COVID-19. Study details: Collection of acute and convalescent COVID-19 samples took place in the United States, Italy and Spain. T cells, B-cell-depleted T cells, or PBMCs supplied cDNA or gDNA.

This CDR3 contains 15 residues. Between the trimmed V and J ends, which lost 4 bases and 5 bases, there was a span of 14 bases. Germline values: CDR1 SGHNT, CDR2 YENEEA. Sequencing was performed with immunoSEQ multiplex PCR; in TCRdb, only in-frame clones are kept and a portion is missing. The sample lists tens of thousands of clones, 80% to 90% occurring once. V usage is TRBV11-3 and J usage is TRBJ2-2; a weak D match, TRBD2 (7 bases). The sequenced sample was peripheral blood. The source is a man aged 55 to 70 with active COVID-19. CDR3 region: CASSSRGGWTGELFF. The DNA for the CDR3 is TGTGCCAGCAGCTCTCGCGGGGGCTGGACCGGGGAGCTGTTTTTT.